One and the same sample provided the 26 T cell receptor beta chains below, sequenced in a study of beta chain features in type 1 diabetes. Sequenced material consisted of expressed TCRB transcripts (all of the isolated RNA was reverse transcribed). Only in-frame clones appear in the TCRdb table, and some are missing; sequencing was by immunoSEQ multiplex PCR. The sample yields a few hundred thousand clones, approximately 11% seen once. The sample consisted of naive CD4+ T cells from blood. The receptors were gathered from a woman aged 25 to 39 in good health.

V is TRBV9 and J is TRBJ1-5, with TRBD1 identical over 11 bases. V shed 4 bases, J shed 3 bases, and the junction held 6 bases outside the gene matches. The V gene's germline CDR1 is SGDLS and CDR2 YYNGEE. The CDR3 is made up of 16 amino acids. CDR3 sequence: CASSPGQGAYNQPQHF. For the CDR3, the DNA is TGTGCCAGCAGCCCAGGACAGGGGGCATACAATCAGCCCCAGCATTTT.

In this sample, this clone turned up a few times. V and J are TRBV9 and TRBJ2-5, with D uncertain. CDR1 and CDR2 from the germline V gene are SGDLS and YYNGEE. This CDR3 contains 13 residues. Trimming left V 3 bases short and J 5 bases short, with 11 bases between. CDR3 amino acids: CASSAEVVETQYF. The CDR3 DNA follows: TGTGCCAGCAGCGCCGAGGTAGTGGAGACCCAGTACTTC.

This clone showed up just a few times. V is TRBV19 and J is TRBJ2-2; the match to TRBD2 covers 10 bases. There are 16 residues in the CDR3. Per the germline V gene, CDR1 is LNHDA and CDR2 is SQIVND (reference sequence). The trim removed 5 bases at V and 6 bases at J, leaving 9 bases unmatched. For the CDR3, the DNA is TGTGCCAGTAGTTCACGACTAGCGGGTAGCGCCGGGGAGCTGTTTTTT. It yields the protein CASSSRLAGSAGELFF. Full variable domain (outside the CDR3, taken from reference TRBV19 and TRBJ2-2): DGGITQSPKYLFRKEGQNVTLSCEQNLNHDAMYWYRQDPGQGLRLIYYSQIVNDFQKGDIAEGYSVSREKKESFPLTVTSAQKNPTAFYLCASSSRLAGSAGELFFGEGSRLTVL.

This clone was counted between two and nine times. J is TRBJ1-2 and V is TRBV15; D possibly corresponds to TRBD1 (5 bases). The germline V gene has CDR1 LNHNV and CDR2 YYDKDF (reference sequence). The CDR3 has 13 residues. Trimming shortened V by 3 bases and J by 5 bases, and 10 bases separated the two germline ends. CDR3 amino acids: CATSRGGLYGYTF. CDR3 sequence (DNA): TGTGCCACCAGCAGGGGGGGTTTATATGGCTACACCTTC.

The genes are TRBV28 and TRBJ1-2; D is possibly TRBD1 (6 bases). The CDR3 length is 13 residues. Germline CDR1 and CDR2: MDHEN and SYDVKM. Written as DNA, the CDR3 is TGTGTGTCTGGGGGGGCTCAGGCCTATGGCTACACCTTC. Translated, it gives CVSGGAQAYGYTF.

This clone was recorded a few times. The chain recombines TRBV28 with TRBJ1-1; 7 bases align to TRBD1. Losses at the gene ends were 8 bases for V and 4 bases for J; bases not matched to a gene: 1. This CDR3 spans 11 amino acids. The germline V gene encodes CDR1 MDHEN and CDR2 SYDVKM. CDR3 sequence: CASPGGTEAFF. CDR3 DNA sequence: TGTGCCAGCCCAGGGGGCACTGAAGCTTTCTTT.

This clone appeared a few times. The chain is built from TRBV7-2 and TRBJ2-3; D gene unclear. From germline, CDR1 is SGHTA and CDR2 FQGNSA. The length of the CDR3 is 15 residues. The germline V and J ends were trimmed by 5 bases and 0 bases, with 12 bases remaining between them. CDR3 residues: CASSHTVLSTDTQYF. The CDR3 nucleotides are TGTGCCAGCAGCCATACGGTCTTAAGCACAGATACGCAGTATTTT.

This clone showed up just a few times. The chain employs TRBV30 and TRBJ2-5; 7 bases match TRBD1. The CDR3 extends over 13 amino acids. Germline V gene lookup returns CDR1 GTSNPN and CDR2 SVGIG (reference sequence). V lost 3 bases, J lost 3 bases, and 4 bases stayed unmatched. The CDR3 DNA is TGTGCCTGGAGAAAGGGGGCGGAAGAGACCCAGTACTTC. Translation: CAWRKGAEETQYF.

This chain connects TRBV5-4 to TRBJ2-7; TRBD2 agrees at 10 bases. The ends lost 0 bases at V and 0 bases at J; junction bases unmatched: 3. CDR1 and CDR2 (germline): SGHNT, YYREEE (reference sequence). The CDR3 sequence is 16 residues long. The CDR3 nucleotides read TGTGCCAGCAGCTTGGAACTAGCGGGAACCTCCTACGAGCAGTACTTC. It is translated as CASSLELAGTSYEQYF.

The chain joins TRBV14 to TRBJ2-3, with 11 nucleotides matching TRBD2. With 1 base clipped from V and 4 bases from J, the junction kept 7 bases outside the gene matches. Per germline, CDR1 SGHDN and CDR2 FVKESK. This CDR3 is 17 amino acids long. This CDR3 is CASSQGGLAGGPDTQYF. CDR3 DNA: TGTGCCAGCAGCCAAGGCGGTCTAGCGGGAGGACCAGATACGCAGTATTTT.

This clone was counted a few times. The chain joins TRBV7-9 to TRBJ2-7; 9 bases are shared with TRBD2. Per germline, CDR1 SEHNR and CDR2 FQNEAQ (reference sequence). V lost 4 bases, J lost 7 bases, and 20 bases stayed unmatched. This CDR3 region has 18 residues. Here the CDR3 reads CASSSQPDAIAGEGEQYF. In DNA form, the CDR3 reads TGTGCCAGCAGCTCCCAACCTGACGCGATAGCGGGAGAAGGAGAGCAGTACTTC.

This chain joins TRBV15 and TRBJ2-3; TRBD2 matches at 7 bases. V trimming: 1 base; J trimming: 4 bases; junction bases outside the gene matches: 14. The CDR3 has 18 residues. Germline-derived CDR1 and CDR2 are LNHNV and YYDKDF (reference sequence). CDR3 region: CATSRVLVSSGLPDTQYF. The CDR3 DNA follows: TGTGCCACCAGCAGAGTTTTGGTTAGTAGCGGGCTCCCAGATACGCAGTATTTT. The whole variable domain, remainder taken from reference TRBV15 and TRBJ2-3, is DAMVIQNPRYQVTQFGKPVTLSCSQTLNHNVMYWYQQKSSQAPKLLFHYYDKDFNNEADTPDNFQSRRPNTSFCFLDIRSPGLGDTAMYLCATSRVLVSSGLPDTQYFGPGTRLTVL.

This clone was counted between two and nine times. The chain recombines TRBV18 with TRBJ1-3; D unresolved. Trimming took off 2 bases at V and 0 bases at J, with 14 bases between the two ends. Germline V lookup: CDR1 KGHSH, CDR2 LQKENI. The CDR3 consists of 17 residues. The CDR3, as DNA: TGTGCCAGCTCACCAGTGGCAGACGACTTCTCTGGAAACACCATATATTTT. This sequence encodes CASSPVADDFSGNTIYF.

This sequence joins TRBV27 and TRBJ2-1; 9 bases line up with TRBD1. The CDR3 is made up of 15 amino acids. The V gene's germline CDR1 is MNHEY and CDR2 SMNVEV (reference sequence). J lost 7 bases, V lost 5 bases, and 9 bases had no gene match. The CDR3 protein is CASSTQGAYTNEQFF. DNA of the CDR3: TGTGCCAGCAGTACACAGGGGGCATATACGAATGAGCAGTTCTTC.

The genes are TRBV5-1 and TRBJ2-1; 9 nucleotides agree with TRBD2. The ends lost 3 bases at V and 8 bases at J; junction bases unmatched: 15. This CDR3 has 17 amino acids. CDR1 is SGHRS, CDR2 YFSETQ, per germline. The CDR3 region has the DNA TGCGCCAGCAGCTCCCATCCTCTAGCGGGGAGCATATATGAGCAGTTCTTC. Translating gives CASSSHPLAGSIYEQFF.

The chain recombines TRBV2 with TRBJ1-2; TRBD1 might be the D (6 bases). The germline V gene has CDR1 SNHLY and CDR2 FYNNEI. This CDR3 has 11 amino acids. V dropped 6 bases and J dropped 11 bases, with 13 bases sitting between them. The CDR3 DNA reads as TGTGCCAGCAGCCTCAGGGGCAATTACACCTTC. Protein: CASSLRGNYTF. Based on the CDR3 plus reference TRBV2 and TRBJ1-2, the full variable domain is EPEVTQTPSHQVTQMGQEVILRCVPISNHLYFYWYRQILGQKVEFLVSFYNNEISEKSEIFDDQFSVERPDGSNFTLKIRSTKLEDSAMYFCASSLRGNYTFGSGTRLTVV.

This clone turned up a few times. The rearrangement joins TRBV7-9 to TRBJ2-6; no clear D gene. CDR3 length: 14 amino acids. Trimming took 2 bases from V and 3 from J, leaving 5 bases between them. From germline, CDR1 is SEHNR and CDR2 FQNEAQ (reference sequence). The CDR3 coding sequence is TGTGCCAGCAGCTTATATAATGGGGCCAACGTCCTGACTTTC. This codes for CASSLYNGANVLTF.

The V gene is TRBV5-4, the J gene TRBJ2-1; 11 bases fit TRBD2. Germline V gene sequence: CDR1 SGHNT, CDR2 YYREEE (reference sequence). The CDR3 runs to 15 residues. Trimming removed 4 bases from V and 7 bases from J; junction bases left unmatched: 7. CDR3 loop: CASSLSGRVGNEQFF. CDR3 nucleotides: TGTGCCAGCAGCCTTAGCGGGAGGGTTGGGAATGAGCAGTTCTTC.

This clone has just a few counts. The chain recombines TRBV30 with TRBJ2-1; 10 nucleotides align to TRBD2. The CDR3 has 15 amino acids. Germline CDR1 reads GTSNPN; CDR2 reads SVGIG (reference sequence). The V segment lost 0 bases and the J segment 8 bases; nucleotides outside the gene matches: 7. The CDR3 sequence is CAWSVEAGGRDEQFF. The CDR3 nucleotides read TGTGCCTGGAGTGTCGAAGCGGGAGGGCGGGATGAGCAGTTCTTC.

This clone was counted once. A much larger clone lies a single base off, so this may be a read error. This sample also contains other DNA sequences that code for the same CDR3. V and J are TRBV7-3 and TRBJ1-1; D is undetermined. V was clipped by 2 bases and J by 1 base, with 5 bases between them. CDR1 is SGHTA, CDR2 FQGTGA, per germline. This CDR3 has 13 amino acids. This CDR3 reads CASSLGQNTEAFF. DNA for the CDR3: TGTGCCAGCAGCTTAGGCCAGAACACTGAAGCTTTCTTT.

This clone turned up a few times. The CDR3 loop reads CASSQVLAGPETQYF. In DNA, the CDR3 is TGCGCCAGCAGCCAGGTCCTAGCGGGACCGGAGACCCAGTACTTC. V gene TRBV4-3 combines with J gene TRBJ2-5; 9 bases fit TRBD2. Per germline, CDR1 LGHNA and CDR2 YSLEER. This CDR3 comprises 15 residues. Losses at the gene ends were 3 bases for V and 5 bases for J; bases not matched to a gene: 7.

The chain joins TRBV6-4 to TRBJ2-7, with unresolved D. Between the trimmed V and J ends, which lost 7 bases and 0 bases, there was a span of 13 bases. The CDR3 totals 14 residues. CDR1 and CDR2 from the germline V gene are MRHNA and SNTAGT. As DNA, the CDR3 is TGTGCCAGCACCAAGCGTCGGAGCTCCTACGAGCAGTACTTC. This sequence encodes CASTKRRSSYEQYF.

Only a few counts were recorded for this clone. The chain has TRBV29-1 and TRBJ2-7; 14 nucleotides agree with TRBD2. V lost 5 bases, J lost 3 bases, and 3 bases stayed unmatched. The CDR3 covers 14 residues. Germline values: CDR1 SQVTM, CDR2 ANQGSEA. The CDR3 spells CSVSGLAGVYEQYF. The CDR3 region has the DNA TGCAGCGTTTCGGGACTAGCGGGAGTCTACGAGCAGTACTTC.

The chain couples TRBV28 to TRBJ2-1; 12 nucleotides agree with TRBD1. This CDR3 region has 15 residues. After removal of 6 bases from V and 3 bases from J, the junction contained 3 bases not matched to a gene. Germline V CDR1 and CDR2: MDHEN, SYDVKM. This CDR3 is CASRGTGGNYNEQFF. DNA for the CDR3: TGTGCCAGCAGAGGGACAGGGGGCAACTACAATGAGCAGTTCTTC.

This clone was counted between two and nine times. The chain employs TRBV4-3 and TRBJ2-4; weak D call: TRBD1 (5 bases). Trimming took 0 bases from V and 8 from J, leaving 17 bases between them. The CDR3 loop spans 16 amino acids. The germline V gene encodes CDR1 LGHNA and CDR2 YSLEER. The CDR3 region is CASSQDPTGQVDIQYF. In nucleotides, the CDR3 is TGCGCCAGCAGCCAAGATCCCACAGGACAAGTCGACATTCAGTACTTC.

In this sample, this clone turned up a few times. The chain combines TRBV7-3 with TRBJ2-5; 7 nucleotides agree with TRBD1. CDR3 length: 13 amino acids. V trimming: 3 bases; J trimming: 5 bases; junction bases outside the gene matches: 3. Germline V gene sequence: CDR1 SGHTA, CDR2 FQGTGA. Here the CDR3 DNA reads TGTGCCAGCAGCTTCGGGACAGTTGAGACCCAGTACTTC. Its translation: CASSFGTVETQYF.